This entry concerns a single T cell receptor (beta chain). Its antigen remains unidentified. The data derive from a study of follicular helper T cells after annual influenza vaccination. The assay was immunoSEQ multiplex PCR, and TCRdb's table has in-frame clones only and misses some. The table shows more than 10,000 clones, with roughly 86% occurring only once. Findings and caveats of the study: Rare clonotypes were missed; only about 9-22% of cells gave TCRB. Most later recoveries of Day 7 ICOS+CD38+ clones were ICOS-CD38- cTfh.

Time point here: 2014-2015 season, pre-vaccination. The CDR3 spans 14 residues. Germline CDR1 is MDHEN and CDR2 is SYDVKM. V was pared by 6 bases and J by 0 bases, with 11 bases between. The sequenced sample was CXCR5- memory CD4+ T cells sorted from blood, obtained on the day of influenza vaccination. The genes are TRBV28 and TRBJ1-1; D is perhaps TRBD1 (6 bases). The sequence came from an adult who received the influenza vaccine. CDR3 residues: CASSRGGMNTEAFF. As DNA, the CDR3 is TGTGCCAGCAGCCGGGGGGGCATGAACACTGAAGCTTTCTTT.